Below, 14 T cell receptor beta chains from the same sample are listed, as sequenced in a study of molecular identifiers for immune sequencing clone quantification. TCRdb reanalysed the PCR reads using MiXCR and keeps one entry per CDR3 protein. This sample has about 630,000 distinct CDR3 sequences; less than 30% occur once, and the top ten carry 0.78%. Sequences were obtained from naive CD8+ T cells from blood, with Jurkat cell RNA spiked in. Described subset: FACS-sorted CD8+CD4-CCR7+CD45RA+ naive T cells. These receptor sequences come from a human donor in good health. Some libraries in this study had Jurkat cell RNA spiked in.

This clonotype was seen just once. One end of the junction varies from germline; a read error may be responsible. The chain recombines TRBV20-1 with TRBJ1-1, with a possible D match to TRBD1 (6 bases). The germline CDR1 and CDR2 sequences are DFQATT and SNEGSKA (reference sequence). The CDR3 contains 13 residues. The CDR3 protein is CSARESGDTEAFF. The CDR3 DNA is TGCAGTGCTAGAGAATCTGGGGACACTGAAGCTTTCTTC.

Of note for this clonotype: Relative to the germline gene, one junction end is altered; a read error may explain this. The rearrangement links TRBV7-8 to TRBJ2-5; 7 bases are shared with TRBD2. The CDR3 extends over 16 amino acids. Germline CDR1 reads SGHVS; CDR2 reads FQNEAQ. CDR3 in DNA: TGTGCCAGCAGCTTAGGGCCTAGCGGTTACCAAGAGACCCAGTGCTTC. Protein: CASSLGPSGYQETQCF.

In the case of this clonotype: At one end, the junction sequence differs from germline, possibly due to a read error. The genes are TRBV29-1 and TRBJ2-6; 7 positions agree with TRBD1. This CDR3 comprises 16 residues. In germline, CDR1 is SQVTM, CDR2 ANQGSEA. Written as DNA, the CDR3 is TGCAGCGTCCTGACAGCGACAGGGTCTGGGGCCAACGCCCTGACTTTC. Translation: CSVLTATGSGANALTF.

J is TRBJ1-1 and V is TRBV18, with unresolved D. Trimming shortened V by 2 bases and J by 4 bases, and 11 bases separated the two germline ends. CDR1 and CDR2 from the germline V gene are KGHSH and LQKENI. The CDR3 has 14 residues. The CDR3 spells CASSPWDVTTEAFF. The CDR3 DNA sequence: TGTGCCAGCTCACCATGGGATGTAACCACTGAAGCTTTCTTT.

This clonotype has ten or more counts. The V call is TRBV6-2 or TRBV6-3, the J call TRBJ1-1; D is undetermined. Germline CDR1 MNHEY, CDR2 SVGEGT. The CDR3 loop spans 14 amino acids. Trimming removed 7 bases from V and 0 bases from J, with 12 bases in between. DNA for the CDR3: TGTGCCAGCAAGGGTGTCGCCCTGAACACTGAAGCTTTCTTT. Translation: CASKGVALNTEAFF.

This clonotype occurred many times. This chain connects TRBV6-1 to TRBJ2-6; no definite D call. Germline V gene data show CDR1 as MNHNS and CDR2 as SASEGT. V shed 2 bases and J shed 3 bases, with 5 bases lying between them. The CDR3 spans 14 residues. The CDR3 DNA reads as TGTGCCAGCAGTGAAAGTGTTGGGGCCAACGTCCTGACTTTC. It yields the protein CASSESVGANVLTF.

V is TRBV21-1 and J is TRBJ2-5; TRBD1 is the table's D call and was not checked against the DNA. TRBV21-1 constitutes a pseudogene. The CDR3 has 15 residues. CDR3 loop: CASKLDRTLKETQYF. Written as DNA, the CDR3 is TGTGCCAGCAAACTGGACAGGACCCTTAAAGAGACCCAGTACTTC.

A word on this clonotype: This may be a read error: a much more frequent sequence differs by one nucleotide. The chain couples TRBV29-1 to TRBJ2-3; TRBD2 matches 16 bases. Germline assignment: CDR1 SQVTM and CDR2 ANQGSEA. The CDR3 extends over 17 amino acids. DNA of the CDR3: TGCGGCGTTTATCCCGGGACTAGCGGGAGGGTTACAGATACGCAGTATTTT. The encoded protein is CGVYPGTSGRVTDTQYF.

For this clonotype: A much larger clone lies a single base off, so this may be a read error. This is likely a read error, given that the CDR3 carries no conserved phenylalanine or tryptophan at its end. The chain links TRBV4-1 to TRBJ1-2; 12 bases map to TRBD1. The germline CDR1 and CDR2 sequences are MGHRA and YSYEKL. V lost 3 bases and J lost 2; bases outside the gene matches: 1. The length of the CDR3 is 15 residues. CDR3 loop: CASSQGQGANYGYTS. The DNA for the CDR3 is TGCGCCAGCAGCCAGGGACAGGGGGCAAACTATGGCTACACCTCC.

This clonotype was observed at least ten times. The CDR3 region is CSAFPNLAFGEQFF. The DNA of the CDR3 is TGCAGTGCTTTCCCCAACCTAGCTTTTGGTGAGCAGTTCTTC. The chain couples TRBV20-1 to TRBJ2-1, with D possibly TRBD2 on 5 matching bases. The CDR3 totals 14 residues. The germline V gene has CDR1 DFQATT and CDR2 SNEGSKA (reference sequence). V dropped 5 bases and J dropped 9 bases, with 20 bases sitting between them.

The chain employs TRBV13 and TRBJ2-5; 8 bases are shared with TRBD1. CDR1 is PRHDT and CDR2 is FYEKMQ in the germline V gene (reference sequence). The CDR3 covers 15 residues. With 1 base clipped from V and 2 bases from J, the junction kept 3 bases outside the gene matches. The CDR3 region has the DNA TGTGCCAGCAGCTTAGCCAGGGGGCAGCAAGAGACCCAGTACTTC. This encodes CASSLARGQQETQYF. The variable domain in full, with the rest retrieved from reference TRBV13 and TRBJ2-5, is AAGVIQSPRHLIKEKRETATLKCYPIPRHDTVYWYQQGPGQDPQFLISFYEKMQSDKGSIPDRFSAQQFSDYHSELNMSSLELGDSALYFCASSLARGQQETQYFGPGTRLLVL.

Comments on this clonotype: This could be a read error, since a much larger clone is one nucleotide away. Given the absence of the conserved phenylalanine or tryptophan at the CDR3 end, a read error is likely. This chain links TRBV5-6 with TRBJ2-7, with D possibly TRBD2 on 5 matching bases. Trimming removed 0 bases from V and 3 bases from J, with 7 bases in between. There are 13 residues in the CDR3. The germline CDR1 and CDR2 sequences are SGHDT and YYEEEE. The CDR3 loop reads CASSLVGNYEQYL. The CDR3 nucleotides read TGTGCCAGCAGCTTGGTCGGGAACTACGAGCAGTACCTC.

The chain uses TRBV12-3 or TRBV12-4 and TRBJ2-7; D not resolved. Trimming took 4 bases from V and 7 from J, leaving 11 bases between them. The CDR3 has 12 amino acids. CDR3 coding DNA: TGTGCCAGCAGTTCCGCGGCTATAGAGCAGTACTTC. Encoded protein: CASSSAAIEQYF.

Concerning this clonotype: Mismatch with germline at one junction end may stem from a read error. The chain is built from TRBV6-4 and TRBJ2-7, with D unresolved. CDR1 is MRHNA and CDR2 is SNTAGT in the germline V gene. The CDR3 has 10 amino acids. For the CDR3, the DNA is TGTGCCAGCCGTGACTCGAAGATGTACTTC. This codes for CASRDSKMYF.